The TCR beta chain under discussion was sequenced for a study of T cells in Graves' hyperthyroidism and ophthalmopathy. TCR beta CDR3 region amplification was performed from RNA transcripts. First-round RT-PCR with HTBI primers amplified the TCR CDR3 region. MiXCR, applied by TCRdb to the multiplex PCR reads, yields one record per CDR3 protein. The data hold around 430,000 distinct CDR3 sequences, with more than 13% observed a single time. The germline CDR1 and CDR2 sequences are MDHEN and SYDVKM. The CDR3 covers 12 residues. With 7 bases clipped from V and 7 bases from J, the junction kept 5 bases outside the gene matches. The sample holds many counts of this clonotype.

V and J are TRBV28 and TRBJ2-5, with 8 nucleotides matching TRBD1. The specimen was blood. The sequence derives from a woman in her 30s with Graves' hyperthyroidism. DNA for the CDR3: TGTGCCAGCACGACAGGGGTAGGGACCCAGTACTTC. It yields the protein CASTTGVGTQYF.